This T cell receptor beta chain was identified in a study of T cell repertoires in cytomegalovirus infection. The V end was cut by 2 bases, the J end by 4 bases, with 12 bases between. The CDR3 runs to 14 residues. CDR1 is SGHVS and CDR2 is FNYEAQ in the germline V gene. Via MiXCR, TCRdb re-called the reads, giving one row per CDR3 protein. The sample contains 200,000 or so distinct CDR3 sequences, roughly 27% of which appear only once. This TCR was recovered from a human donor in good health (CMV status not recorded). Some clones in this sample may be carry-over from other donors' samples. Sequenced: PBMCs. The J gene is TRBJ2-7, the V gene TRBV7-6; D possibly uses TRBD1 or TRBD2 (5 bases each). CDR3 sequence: CASSLRGEPYEQYF. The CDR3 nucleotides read TGTGCCAGCAGCTTAAGAGGGGAACCATACGAGCAGTACTTC.